This T cell receptor (beta chain) stems from a study of T cell responses to AZD1222 COVID-19 vaccine. Method: immunoSEQ multiplex PCR; TCRdb's copy keeps in-frame clones and lacks some. The sample includes about 93,000 clones, 80% to 90% of them seen just once. As regards this clone: The antigen remains undetermined.

Overall study results and limits: A reported finding is that nearly half of spike-specific TCRs target unmutated variant regions. Every sample of the repertoires postdated the peak T cell response. The number of AZD1222 recipients seropositive at baseline was only six. Spike-specific TCR breadth and depth both grew after two AZD1222 doses.

CDR1 and CDR2 from the germline V gene are SEHNR and FQNEAQ (reference sequence). V lost 5 bases to trimming and J lost 1 base; unmatched junction nucleotides: 13. This CDR3 has 17 amino acids. The source of this sequence is an adult who received the AZD1222 COVID-19 vaccine. The material sequenced was peripheral blood, taken 28 days after the second AZD1222 dose. The rearrangement joins TRBV7-9 to TRBJ2-7; 8 bases line up with TRBD2. CDR3 loop: CASSPPLSAGGSYEQYF. The CDR3, as DNA: TGTGCCAGCAGCCCCCCGTTATCCGCGGGGGGTTCCTACGAGCAGTACTTC.